This TCR beta chain comes out of a study of T cell repertoires in cytomegalovirus infection. This clonotype was picked up a small number of times. No antigen is known for it. Points from the study as a whole: Carriage of CMV together with the relevant HLA was identifiable through cumulative public TCR beta family frequency.

A single record per CDR3 protein comes from TCRdb applying MiXCR to the reads. The data contain under 300,000 distinct CDR3 sequences, about 15% of them seen just once; the ten biggest clones take up over 40%. Germline CDR1 reads SGHVS; CDR2 reads FNYEAQ. This CDR3 spans 16 amino acids. The J segment lost 9 bases and the V segment lost 0 bases, leaving 7 bases of the junction unmatched. This sequence was found in a human donor in good health (CMV status not recorded). Some clones in this sample may be carry-over from other donors' samples. The sequenced sample consisted of CD8+ T cells from PBMCs. The genes are TRBV7-6 and TRBJ1-6; 8 bases are a match to TRBD1. CDR3 sequence reads: CASSLASRTGTSPLHF. CDR3 DNA sequence: TGTGCCAGCAGCTTAGCGTCGAGGACAGGGACTTCACCCCTCCACTTT.